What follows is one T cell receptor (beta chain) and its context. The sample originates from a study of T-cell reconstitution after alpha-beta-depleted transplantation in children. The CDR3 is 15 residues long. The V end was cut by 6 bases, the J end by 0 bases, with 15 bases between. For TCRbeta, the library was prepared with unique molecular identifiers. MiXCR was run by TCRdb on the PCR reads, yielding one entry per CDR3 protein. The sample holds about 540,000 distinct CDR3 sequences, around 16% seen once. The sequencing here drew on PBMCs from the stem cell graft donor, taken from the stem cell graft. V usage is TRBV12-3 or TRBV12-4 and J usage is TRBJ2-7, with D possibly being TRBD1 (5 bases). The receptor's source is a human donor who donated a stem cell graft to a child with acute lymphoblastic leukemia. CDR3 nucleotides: TGTGCCAGCAGCTACCCAGGGTTTAGCTCCTACGAGCAGTACTTC. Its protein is CASSYPGFSSYEQYF.